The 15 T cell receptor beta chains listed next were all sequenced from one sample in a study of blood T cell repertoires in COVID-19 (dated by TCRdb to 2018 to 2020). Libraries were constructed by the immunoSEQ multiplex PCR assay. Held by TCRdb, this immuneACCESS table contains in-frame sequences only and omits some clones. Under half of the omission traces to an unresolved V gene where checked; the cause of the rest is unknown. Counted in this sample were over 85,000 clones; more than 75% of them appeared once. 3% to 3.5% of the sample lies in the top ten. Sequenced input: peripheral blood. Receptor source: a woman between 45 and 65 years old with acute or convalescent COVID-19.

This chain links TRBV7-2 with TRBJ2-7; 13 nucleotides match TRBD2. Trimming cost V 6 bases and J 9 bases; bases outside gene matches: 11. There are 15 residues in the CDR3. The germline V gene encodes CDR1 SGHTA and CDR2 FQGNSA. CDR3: CASSTTGTSGTGQYF. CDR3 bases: TGTGCCAGCAGTACGACCGGGACTAGCGGGACGGGGCAGTACTTC.

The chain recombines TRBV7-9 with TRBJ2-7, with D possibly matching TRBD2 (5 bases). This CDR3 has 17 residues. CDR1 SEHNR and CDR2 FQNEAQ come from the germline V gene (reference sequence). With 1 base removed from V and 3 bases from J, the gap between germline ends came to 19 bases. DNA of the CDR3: TGTGCCAGCAGCTTAGTGGTGGGAGCGGCCTTCGTCTACGAGCAGTACTTC. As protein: CASSLVVGAAFVYEQYF.

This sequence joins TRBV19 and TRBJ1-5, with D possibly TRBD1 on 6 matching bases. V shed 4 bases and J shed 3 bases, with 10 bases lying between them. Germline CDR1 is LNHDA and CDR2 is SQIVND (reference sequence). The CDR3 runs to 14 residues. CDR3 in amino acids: CASSKGGINQPQHF. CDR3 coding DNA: TGTGCCAGTAGTAAGGGGGGGATCAATCAGCCCCAGCATTTT. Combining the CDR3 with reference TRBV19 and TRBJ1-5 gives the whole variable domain DGGITQSPKYLFRKEGQNVTLSCEQNLNHDAMYWYRQDPGQGLRLIYYSQIVNDFQKGDIAEGYSVSREKKESFPLTVTSAQKNPTAFYLCASSKGGINQPQHFGDGTRLSIL.

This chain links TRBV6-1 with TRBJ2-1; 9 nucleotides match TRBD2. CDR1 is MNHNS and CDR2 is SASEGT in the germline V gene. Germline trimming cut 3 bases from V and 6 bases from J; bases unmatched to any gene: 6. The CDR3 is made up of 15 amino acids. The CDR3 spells CASSDPGLAINEQFF. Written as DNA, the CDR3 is TGTGCCAGCAGTGATCCGGGACTAGCCATCAATGAGCAGTTCTTC.

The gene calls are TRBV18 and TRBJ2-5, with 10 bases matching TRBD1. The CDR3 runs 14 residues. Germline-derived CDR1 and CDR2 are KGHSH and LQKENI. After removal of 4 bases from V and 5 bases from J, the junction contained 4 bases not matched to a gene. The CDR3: CASSQDRGPETQYF. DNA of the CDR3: TGTGCCAGCTCACAAGACAGGGGGCCGGAGACCCAGTACTTC.

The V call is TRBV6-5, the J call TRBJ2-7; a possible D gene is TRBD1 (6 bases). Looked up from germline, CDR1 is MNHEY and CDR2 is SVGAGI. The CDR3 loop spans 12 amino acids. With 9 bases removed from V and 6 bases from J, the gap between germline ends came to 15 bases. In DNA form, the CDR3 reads TGTGCCAGTGGCAGGGGAATTTCCGAGCAGTACTTC. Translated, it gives CASGRGISEQYF.

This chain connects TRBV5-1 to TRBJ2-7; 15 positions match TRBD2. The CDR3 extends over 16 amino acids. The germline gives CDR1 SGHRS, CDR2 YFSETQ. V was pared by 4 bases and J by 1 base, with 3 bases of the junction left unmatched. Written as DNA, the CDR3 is TGCGCCAGCAGCGGAGGGACTAGCGGGAGGTCCTACGAGCAGTACTTC. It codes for CASSGGTSGRSYEQYF.

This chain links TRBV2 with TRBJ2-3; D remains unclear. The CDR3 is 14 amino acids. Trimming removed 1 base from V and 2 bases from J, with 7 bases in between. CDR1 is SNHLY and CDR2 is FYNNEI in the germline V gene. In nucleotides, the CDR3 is TGTGCCAGCAGTGAAGGGCTGTACACAGATACGCAGTATTTT. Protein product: CASSEGLYTDTQYF. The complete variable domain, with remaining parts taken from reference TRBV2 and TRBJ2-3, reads EPEVTQTPSHQVTQMGQEVILRCVPISNHLYFYWYRQILGQKVEFLVSFYNNEISEKSEIFDDQFSVERPDGSNFTLKIRSTKLEDSAMYFCASSEGLYTDTQYFGPGTRLTVL.

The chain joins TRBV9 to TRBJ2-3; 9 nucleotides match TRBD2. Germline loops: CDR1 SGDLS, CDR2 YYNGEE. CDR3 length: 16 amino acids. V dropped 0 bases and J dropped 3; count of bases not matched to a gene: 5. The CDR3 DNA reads TGTGCCAGCAGCGTAGCAAGCAGCGGGGGGACAGATACGCAGTATTTT. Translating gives CASSVASSGGTDTQYF.

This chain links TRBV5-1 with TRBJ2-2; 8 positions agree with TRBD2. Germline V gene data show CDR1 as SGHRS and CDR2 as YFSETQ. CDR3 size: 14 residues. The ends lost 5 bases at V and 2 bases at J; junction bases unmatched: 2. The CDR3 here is CASRVAGNTGELFF. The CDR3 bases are TGCGCCAGCAGGGTAGCGGGAAACACCGGGGAGCTGTTTTTT.

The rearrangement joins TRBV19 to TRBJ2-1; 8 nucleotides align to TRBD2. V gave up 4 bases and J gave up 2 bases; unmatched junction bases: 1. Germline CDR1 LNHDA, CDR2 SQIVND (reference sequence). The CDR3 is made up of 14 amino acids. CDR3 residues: CASSKAGAYNEQFF. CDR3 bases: TGTGCCAGTAGTAAAGCGGGAGCCTACAATGAGCAGTTCTTC.

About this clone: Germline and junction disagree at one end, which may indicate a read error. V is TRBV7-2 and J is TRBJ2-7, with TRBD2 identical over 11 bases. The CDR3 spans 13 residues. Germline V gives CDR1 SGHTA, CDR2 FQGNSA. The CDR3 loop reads CASSVGTSGNHFF. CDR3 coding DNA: TGTGCCAGCAGCGTAGGGACTAGCGGCAATCATTTTTTC.

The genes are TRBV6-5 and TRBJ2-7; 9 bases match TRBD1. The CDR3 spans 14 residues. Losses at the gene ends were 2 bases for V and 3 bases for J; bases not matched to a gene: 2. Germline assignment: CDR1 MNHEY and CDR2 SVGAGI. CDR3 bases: TGTGCCAGCAGTTACGCGGGACAGGGCTACGAGCAGTACTTC. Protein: CASSYAGQGYEQYF.

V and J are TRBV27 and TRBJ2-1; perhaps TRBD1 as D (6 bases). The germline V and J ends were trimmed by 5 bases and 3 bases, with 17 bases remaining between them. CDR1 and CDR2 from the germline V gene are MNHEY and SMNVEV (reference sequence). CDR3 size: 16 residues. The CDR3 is CASSPDRWTGYNEQFF. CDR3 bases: TGTGCCAGCAGTCCCGACAGGTGGACGGGCTACAATGAGCAGTTCTTC.

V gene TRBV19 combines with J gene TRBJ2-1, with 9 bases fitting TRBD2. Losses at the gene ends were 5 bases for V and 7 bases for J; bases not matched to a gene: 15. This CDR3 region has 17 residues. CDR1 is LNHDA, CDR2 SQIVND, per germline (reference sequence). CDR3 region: CASSPWGSGGSHNEQFF. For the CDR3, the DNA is TGTGCCAGTAGTCCTTGGGGAAGCGGGGGGTCGCATAATGAGCAGTTCTTC.